The 15 T cell receptor beta chains below come from one sample, sequenced in a study of shared clonotypes between healthy human individuals. The table came from immunoSEQ multiplex PCR; TCRdb's copy has only in-frame clones and leaves some out. The sample contains roughly 1,600,000 clones, less than 99% of which appear only once. The sequencing input was naive CD4+ T cells sorted from blood. Subset described: CD45RA+ positively selected. The receptors come from a man aged 25 to 45 in good health.

A single count supports this clone. The rearrangement joins TRBV7-2 to TRBJ1-1, with D hard to call. Germline V gives CDR1 SGHTA, CDR2 FQGNSA. There are 14 residues in the CDR3. Trimming took off 3 bases at V and 4 bases at J, with 12 bases between the two ends. Here the CDR3 reads CASSFSGAITEAFF. CDR3 nucleotides: TGTGCCAGCAGCTTTTCGGGAGCCATCACTGAAGCTTTCTTT. The full variable domain, rest sourced from reference TRBV7-2 and TRBJ1-1, is GAGVSQSPSNKVTEKGKDVELRCDPISGHTALYWYRQSLGQGLEFLIYFQGNSAPDKSGLPSDRFSAERTGGSVSTLTIQRTQQEDSAVYLCASSFSGAITEAFFGQGTRLTVV.

This chain connects TRBV27 to TRBJ2-7, with D unresolved. The CDR3 runs to 15 residues. Germline assignment: CDR1 MNHEY and CDR2 SMNVEV (reference sequence). Trimming left V 6 bases short and J 6 bases short, with 21 bases between. The CDR3 region has the DNA TGTGCCAGCAGCCCAGGTGCGGCCGGAATCGGCGAGCAGTACTTC. This encodes CASSPGAAGIGEQYF.

V usage is TRBV7-9 and J usage is TRBJ2-7; tentative D call: TRBD1 (6 bases). The germline V gene encodes CDR1 SEHNR and CDR2 FQNEAQ (reference sequence). The CDR3 is made up of 12 amino acids. Trimming left V 4 bases short and J 4 bases short, with 8 bases between. CDR3 DNA: TGTGCCAGCAGCTACAGGGTTTACGAGCAGTACTTC. As protein: CASSYRVYEQYF.

The V and J genes are TRBV7-8 and TRBJ1-1, with D perhaps matching TRBD1 (5 bases). Trimming removed 0 bases at V and 1 base at J, with 9 bases between. CDR3 length: 15 amino acids. Germline CDR1 SGHVS, CDR2 FQNEAQ. The DNA for the CDR3 is TGTGCCAGCAGCTTAGCGCCGACAGCGAACACTGAAGCTTTCTTT. This codes for CASSLAPTANTEAFF.

The chain combines TRBV5-1 with TRBJ2-1; the match to TRBD1 covers 10 bases. Germline V gives CDR1 SGHRS, CDR2 YFSETQ. The CDR3 consists of 13 residues. The V and J ends lost 7 bases and 3 bases, in that order; junction bases with no gene match: 1. The CDR3 is CASGDRGYNEQFF. Here the CDR3 DNA reads TGCGCCAGCGGGGACAGGGGCTACAATGAGCAGTTCTTC.

This sequence joins TRBV5-4 and TRBJ2-2; the D gene is possibly TRBD1 (6 bases). The CDR3 totals 17 residues. Trimming left V 4 bases short and J 6 bases short, with 22 bases between. In germline, CDR1 is SGHNT, CDR2 YYREEE (reference sequence). As DNA, the CDR3 is TGTGCCAGCAGCCAAGACCCAGACTACAGGGTTGCCGGGGAGCTGTTTTTT. It encodes CASSQDPDYRVAGELFF.

This chain connects TRBV5-3 to TRBJ2-6, with D uncertain. TRBV5-3 counts as an open reading frame of uncertain function. Trimming removed 1 base at V and 4 bases at J, with 12 bases between. The length of the CDR3 is 16 residues. CDR3 coding DNA: TGTGCCAGAAGCTTGTGTGTCGTTGGGGGGGCCAACGTCCTGACTTTC. Protein sequence: CARSLCVVGGANVLTF.

The chain carries TRBV5-8 and TRBJ2-1; TRBD1 is a possible D gene (6 bases). With 0 bases removed from V and 6 bases from J, the gap between germline ends came to 19 bases. The germline V gene encodes CDR1 SGHTS and CDR2 YDEGEE. This CDR3 has 17 amino acids. CDR3 sequence: CASSLATGYGKGNEQFF. Written as DNA, the CDR3 is TGTGCCAGCAGCTTGGCCACAGGGTACGGTAAGGGCAATGAGCAGTTCTTC.

The rearrangement links TRBV28 to TRBJ1-4, with D possibly being TRBD1 (6 bases). The CDR3 extends over 14 amino acids. V lost 3 bases and J 8 bases, leaving 13 bases between the germline ends. CDR1 is MDHEN, CDR2 SYDVKM, per germline. CDR3 in DNA: TGTGCCAGCAGTTTCTCACAGGGTTACGAAAAACTGTTTTTT. Protein product: CASSFSQGYEKLFF.

This sequence joins TRBV5-1 and TRBJ2-7; D gene uncertain. Germline V CDR1 and CDR2: SGHRS, YFSETQ. CDR3 size: 14 residues. Trimming pared 4 bases from V and 3 bases from J, leaving 14 bases between. Here the CDR3 DNA reads TGCGCCAGCAGCGAGTCCGCGGCGGACTACGAGCAGTACTTC. This gives the protein CASSESAADYEQYF.

V is TRBV6-6 and J is TRBJ2-7, with D possibly being TRBD1 (6 bases). The CDR3 runs 13 residues. V was shortened by 6 bases and J by 3 bases, with 12 bases between the two germline ends. Germline V gene data show CDR1 as MNHNY and CDR2 as SVGAGI (reference sequence). CDR3 sequence (DNA): TGTGCCAGCAGCTCCGGACAGTTCTACGAGCAGTACTTC. Protein product: CASSSGQFYEQYF.

The rearrangement links TRBV9 to TRBJ1-1, with a weak D call TRBD1 (6 bases). The CDR3 spans 16 residues. Trimming pared 3 bases from V and 3 bases from J, leaving 18 bases between. Germline V lookup: CDR1 SGDLS, CDR2 YYNGEE. CDR3 DNA: TGTGCCAGCAGCGAGAGGGCGCGGGGGCTCGACACTGAAGCTTTCTTT. Encoded protein: CASSERARGLDTEAFF.

The J gene is TRBJ2-7, the V gene TRBV6-1, with 12 bases fitting TRBD2. Germline V gene data show CDR1 as MNHNS and CDR2 as SASEGT. The CDR3 is 17 residues long. After removal of 0 bases from V and 5 bases from J, the junction contained 8 bases not matched to a gene. CDR3 sequence reads: CASSEAVTSGRRHEQYF. The CDR3 DNA reads TGTGCCAGCAGTGAAGCGGTAACTAGCGGGAGGCGGCACGAGCAGTACTTC.

As regards this clone: The sample holds other DNA sequences that translate to the same CDR3. V and J are TRBV27 and TRBJ1-5; TRBD1 is a possible D gene (5 bases). CDR1 is MNHEY and CDR2 is SMNVEV in the germline V gene (reference sequence). There are 14 residues in the CDR3. V lost 2 bases and J lost 0, with 5 bases in between. The chain's CDR3 is CASSLQGSNQPQHF. Written as DNA, the CDR3 is TGTGCCAGCAGTTTACAGGGTAGCAATCAGCCCCAGCATTTT.

The chain carries TRBV5-4 and TRBJ2-5; 7 positions agree with TRBD2. The ends lost 2 bases at V and 5 bases at J; junction bases unmatched: 3. The CDR3 totals 13 residues. CDR1 and CDR2 (germline): SGHNT, YYREEE (reference sequence). The CDR3 region has the DNA TGTGCCAGCAGCTTTTCCGGGGGGGAGACCCAGTACTTC. Translated, it gives CASSFSGGETQYF. Filled out from reference TRBV5-4 and TRBJ2-5, the complete variable domain reads ETGVTQSPTHLIKTRGQQVTLRCSSQSGHNTVSWYQQALGQGPQFIFQYYREEENGRGNFPPRFSGLQFPNYSSELNVNALELDDSALYLCASSFSGGETQYFGPGTRLLVL.